This passage covers 15 T cell receptor beta chains from one sample sequenced in a study of shared clonotypes between healthy human individuals. Assay: immunoSEQ multiplex PCR; the TCRdb copy retains only in-frame clones and omits some. The sample includes some 89,000 clones, roughly two thirds seen only once; the top ten take about 48%. The sequenced material came from memory CD8+ T cells sorted from blood. Subset here: CD45RO+ cells pooled with CCR7-negative TemRA cells. The receptors were sampled from a man aged 25-40 years in good health.

A word on this clone: Other DNA sequences in this sample translate to the same CDR3. The CDR3 loop is CASSSAYGYTF. CDR3 bases: TGTGCCAGCAGTTCTGCCTATGGCTACACCTTC. The rearrangement joins TRBV28 to TRBJ1-2; the D is unclear. V gave up 4 bases and J gave up 4 bases, with 4 bases separating them. The CDR3 covers 11 residues. Germline V gene sequence: CDR1 MDHEN, CDR2 SYDVKM.

About this clone itself: Other DNA sequences in this specimen translate into the identical CDR3. The genes are TRBV11-2 and TRBJ1-3; a weak D match, TRBD1 (6 bases). Germline CDR1 reads SGHAT; CDR2 reads FQNNGV. V lost 1 base and J lost 8, with 9 bases in between. The length of the CDR3 is 13 residues. CDR3 region: CASSLVSGDTIYF. The CDR3 DNA reads as TGTGCCAGCAGCTTAGTTTCAGGGGACACCATATATTTT.

The rearrangement links TRBV19 to TRBJ2-7, with D unclear. Trimming removed 5 bases from V and 1 base from J, with 18 bases in between. The CDR3 length is 16 residues. The germline gives CDR1 LNHDA, CDR2 SQIVND (reference sequence). CDR3 sequence reads: CASSVPQHNPSYEQYF. The CDR3 DNA follows: TGTGCCAGTAGTGTACCGCAGCATAACCCATCCTACGAGCAGTACTTC. The complete variable domain, with remaining parts taken from reference TRBV19 and TRBJ2-7, reads DGGITQSPKYLFRKEGQNVTLSCEQNLNHDAMYWYRQDPGQGLRLIYYSQIVNDFQKGDIAEGYSVSREKKESFPLTVTSAQKNPTAFYLCASSVPQHNPSYEQYFGPGTRLTVT.

A word on this clone: This sample includes further DNA sequences coding for the same CDR3. V and J are TRBV28 and TRBJ2-7; D gene uncertain. Germline CDR1 MDHEN, CDR2 SYDVKM. The CDR3 loop spans 12 amino acids. Deletions cut 2 bases from V and 2 bases from J, with 4 bases between. The CDR3 coding sequence is TGTGCCAGCAGTTTAGGAACCTACGAGCAGTACTTC. Translation: CASSLGTYEQYF.

The genes are TRBV7-9 and TRBJ1-3; D call uncertain. The germline V and J ends were trimmed by 1 base and 4 bases, with 11 bases remaining between them. The CDR3 extends over 15 amino acids. In germline, CDR1 is SEHNR, CDR2 FQNEAQ (reference sequence). CDR3 sequence: CASSLGGEFGNTIYF. The CDR3 DNA reads TGTGCCAGCAGCTTAGGGGGTGAATTCGGAAACACCATATATTTT.

This clone was counted a few times. The V gene is TRBV28, the J gene TRBJ1-4, with D possibly matching TRBD1 (6 bases). Looked up from germline, CDR1 is MDHEN and CDR2 is SYDVKM. V was shortened by 1 base and J by 8 bases, with 17 bases between the two germline ends. The CDR3 runs to 16 residues. The CDR3 spells CASSLSAGAEGEKLFF. The CDR3 coding sequence is TGTGCCAGCAGTTTATCGGCAGGGGCAGAAGGGGAAAAACTGTTTTTT.

This chain links TRBV10-3 with TRBJ1-2; the match to TRBD1 covers 8 bases. CDR3 length: 14 residues. Germline CDR1 and CDR2: ENHRY and SYGVKD. The J segment lost 1 base and the V segment lost 10 bases, leaving 8 bases of the junction unmatched. CDR3 loop: CATTGTGNNYGYTF. For the CDR3, the DNA is TGTGCCACAACCGGGACAGGAAATAACTATGGCTACACCTTC.

This chain connects TRBV9 to TRBJ2-7; D gene ambiguous. V lost 0 bases and J lost 0, with 10 bases in between. This CDR3 region has 15 residues. Germline CDR1 SGDLS, CDR2 YYNGEE. The CDR3 sequence is CASSVGAVTSYEQYF. In DNA form, the CDR3 reads TGTGCCAGCAGCGTAGGTGCGGTTACCTCCTACGAGCAGTACTTC.

This sequence joins TRBV6-1 and TRBJ2-7, with 9 bases matching TRBD1. This CDR3 region has 14 residues. From germline, CDR1 is MNHNS and CDR2 SASEGT. The J segment lost 6 bases and the V segment lost 5 bases, leaving 8 bases of the junction unmatched. Here the CDR3 DNA reads TGTGCCAGCAGTCCCGGGACAGGGAGAGCCGAGCAGTACTTC. It specifies CASSPGTGRAEQYF.

The chain carries TRBV28 and TRBJ2-5; D is unresolved. Trimming stripped 6 bases from V and 2 bases from J, with 10 bases between. CDR1 is MDHEN and CDR2 is SYDVKM in the germline V gene. The CDR3 consists of 13 residues. Here the CDR3 DNA reads TGTGCCAGCAGCCGGATAGAGCAAGAGACCCAGTACTTC. It yields the protein CASSRIEQETQYF.

The chain carries TRBV29-1 and TRBJ2-1; D uncertain. This CDR3 comprises 14 residues. Germline CDR1 and CDR2: SQVTM and ANQGSEA. Trimming removed 4 bases from V and 7 bases from J, with 17 bases in between. The CDR3 nucleotides read TGCAGCGTTGTTCTTGAACCCCAAATAAATGAGCAGTTCTTC. It codes for CSVVLEPQINEQFF.

With respect to this clone: One base separates it from a far larger clone, so it is likely a read error. The rearrangement uses TRBV5-1 and TRBJ1-2, with D unresolved. V was trimmed by 5 bases and J by 3 bases, leaving 11 bases between them. The CDR3 has 13 amino acids. CDR1 and CDR2 from the germline V gene are SGHRS and YFSETQ. CDR3 coding DNA: TGCGCCAGCAGATTGACGGTAGACTATGGCTACACCTTC. As protein: CASRLTVDYGYTF.

This chain's CDR3 is CASSDTGIHEQYF. CDR3 bases: TGTGCCAGCAGTGATACAGGGATCCACGAGCAGTACTTC. The chain recombines TRBV5-4 with TRBJ2-7; D might be TRBD1 (6 bases). This CDR3 region has 13 residues. Trimming pared 5 bases from V and 5 bases from J, leaving 14 bases between. CDR1 SGHNT and CDR2 YYREEE come from the germline V gene (reference sequence).

The chain is built from TRBV7-9 and TRBJ2-3, with 7 bases matching TRBD2. The CDR3 contains 19 residues. With 5 bases clipped from V and 4 bases from J, the junction kept 21 bases outside the gene matches. Looked up from germline, CDR1 is SEHNR and CDR2 is FQNEAQ (reference sequence). As DNA, the CDR3 is TGTGCCAGCAGCCTATGGGGGATGCGTGGCAAGCGGGAATCAGATACGCAGTATTTT. This codes for CASSLWGMRGKRESDTQYF.

This clone was found many times. The chain combines TRBV28 with TRBJ2-7; D possibly corresponds to TRBD2 (5 bases). CDR1 is MDHEN and CDR2 is SYDVKM in the germline V gene. The CDR3 length is 12 residues. The V gene lost 2 bases and the J gene lost 3 bases, with 5 bases spanning the gap. CDR3 in amino acids: CASSLRDYEQYF. The DNA of the CDR3 is TGTGCCAGCAGTTTACGGGACTACGAGCAGTACTTC.